One and the same sample provided the 32 T cell receptor beta chains below, sequenced in a study of regulatory T cells in long-lasting Graves disease. Arm-PCR of CDR3 regions and iRepertoire HTBI primers were the basis on which TCR beta libraries were built. MiXCR was run by TCRdb on the multiplex PCR reads, yielding one entry per CDR3 protein. The sample carries a few hundred thousand distinct CDR3 sequences, around 21% recorded once. Time point defined: newly diagnosed GD, antithyroid drugs for less than 3 months. Extracted RNA from PBMCs served as the source of the TCR library. Sequencing was performed on peripheral blood mononuclear cells (PBMCs), taken at new diagnosis, from a patient treated with antithyroid drugs. These receptors were collected from a female donor with Graves disease.

This rearrangement joins TRBV10-2 to TRBJ2-7; 7 bases align to TRBD1. The CDR3 covers 15 residues. Germline CDR1 and CDR2: WSHSY and SAAADI. With 6 bases clipped from V and 2 bases from J, the junction kept 10 bases outside the gene matches. For the CDR3, the DNA is TGCGCCAGCAGGGAAACAGGGGAAAGGACCTACGAGCAGTACTTC. Its translation is CASRETGERTYEQYF.

On this clonotype: This probably arose from a read error, given a far larger clone one base away. The chain joins TRBV7-2 to TRBJ2-2; no definite D call. V lost 6 bases to trimming and J lost 4 bases, with 15 bases between them. This CDR3 region has 15 residues. CDR1 is SGHTA, CDR2 FQGNSA, per germline. The CDR3 nucleotides are TGTGCCAGCAGTTCCCGGCCTACAAGCACCGGGGAGCTGTTTTTT. Protein: CASSSRPTSTGELFF.

This clonotype was seen a few times. The chain is built from TRBV6-5 and TRBJ2-3; the D gene could be TRBD1 or TRBD2 (5 bases each). This CDR3 region has 15 residues. Germline-derived CDR1 and CDR2 are MNHEY and SVGAGI. Trimming left V 3 bases short and J 1 base short, with 11 bases between. CDR3 in amino acids: CASSYVGPRTDTQYF. The CDR3 DNA sequence: TGTGCCAGCAGTTATGTGGGACCCCGCACAGATACGCAGTATTTT.

This clonotype was seen ten or more times. The CDR3 sequence: CASRGVASNQPQHF. The CDR3 DNA is TGTGCCAGCCGGGGGGTGGCCTCCAATCAGCCCCAGCATTTT. The V call is TRBV7-2, the J call TRBJ1-5; a possible D gene is TRBD1 (5 bases). The V gene lost 8 bases and the J gene lost 3 bases, with 14 bases spanning the gap. Per germline, CDR1 SGHTA and CDR2 FQGNSA. CDR3 length: 14 residues.

This clonotype was counted many times. This may be a read error: a much more frequent sequence differs by one nucleotide. J is TRBJ2-3 and V is TRBV7-2; possible D gene TRBD2, 7 bases. Germline V gene lookup returns CDR1 SGHTA and CDR2 FQGNSA. V lost 3 bases to trimming and J lost 1 base, with 17 bases between them. The CDR3 length is 17 residues. The CDR3 loop is CASSFQRDGGRTDTQYF. The CDR3 DNA reads as TGTGCCAGCAGCTTCCAACGAGACGGGGGGCGCACAGATACGCAGTATTTT.

There are many counts of this clonotype. The chain is built from TRBV27 and TRBJ1-1; D possibly corresponds to TRBD1 (5 bases). With 5 bases removed from V and 0 bases from J, the gap between germline ends came to 19 bases. Germline V gene sequence: CDR1 MNHEY, CDR2 SMNVEV (reference sequence). The length of the CDR3 is 17 residues. The DNA for the CDR3 is TGTGCCAGCAGTCCAACCACATCACAGGCTCTGAACACTGAAGCTTTCTTT. Translated, it gives CASSPTTSQALNTEAFF.

This clonotype was counted ten times or more. V is TRBV11-2 and J is TRBJ2-7, with a possible D match to TRBD1 (6 bases). CDR1 and CDR2 from the germline V gene are SGHAT and FQNNGV. Trimming removed 11 bases at V and 3 bases at J, with 17 bases between. This CDR3 contains 13 residues. In DNA form, the CDR3 reads TGTGCCTCCAAATTAAGGGGGTTCTACGAGCAGTACTTC. It codes for CASKLRGFYEQYF.

There are many counts of this clonotype. The chain carries TRBV9 and TRBJ1-5, with D possibly TRBD1 on 5 matching bases. V gave up 0 bases and J gave up 6 bases, with 16 bases separating them. Germline V gene lookup returns CDR1 SGDLS and CDR2 YYNGEE. This CDR3 comprises 16 residues. The CDR3 region has the DNA TGTGCCAGCAGCGTAGGGTCAGGGCCGCGGACTCAGCCCCAGCATTTT. It is translated as CASSVGSGPRTQPQHF.

The chain combines TRBV10-3 with TRBJ1-2; D perhaps matches TRBD1 (5 bases). The CDR3 contains 16 residues. With 2 bases removed from V and 0 bases from J, the gap between germline ends came to 13 bases. From germline, CDR1 is ENHRY and CDR2 SYGVKD. The CDR3 region is CAISERARGTNYGYTF. CDR3 bases: TGTGCCATCAGTGAGCGGGCGAGGGGAACTAACTATGGCTACACCTTC.

This clonotype was seen repeatedly, ten times or more. V gene TRBV12-3 or TRBV12-4 combines with J gene TRBJ2-5; 7 nucleotides line up with TRBD2. Germline trimming cut 6 bases from V and 7 bases from J; bases unmatched to any gene: 8. The CDR3 loop spans 13 amino acids. The CDR3 sequence: CASSPGGGGTQYF. The DNA of the CDR3 is TGTGCCAGCAGCCCCGGAGGCGGGGGGACCCAGTACTTC.

There are many counts of this clonotype. This sequence joins TRBV6-1 and TRBJ1-1; D might be TRBD1 (6 bases). The V gene lost 6 bases and the J gene lost 4 bases, with 12 bases spanning the gap. Germline loops: CDR1 MNHNS, CDR2 SASEGT. The CDR3 spans 13 residues. This CDR3 reads CASRPQGITEAFF. The CDR3 bases are TGTGCCAGCAGACCTCAGGGGATCACTGAAGCTTTCTTT.

This clonotype was seen a handful of times. The chain employs TRBV11-2 and TRBJ2-2; either TRBD1 or TRBD2 may supply D (5 bases each). Germline V lookup: CDR1 SGHAT, CDR2 FQNNGV. The CDR3 runs 15 residues. V was shortened by 5 bases and J by 4 bases, with 14 bases between the two germline ends. CDR3: CASSVGVGSTGELFF. CDR3 coding DNA: TGTGCCAGCAGCGTAGGGGTAGGGAGCACCGGGGAGCTGTTTTTT.

The chain uses TRBV20-1 and TRBJ2-1, with 8 bases aligning to TRBD2. V gave up 1 base and J gave up 5 bases; unmatched junction bases: 7. Germline assignment: CDR1 DFQATT and CDR2 SNEGSKA (reference sequence). The length of the CDR3 is 15 residues. The chain's CDR3 is CSARALSGIHNEQFF. The DNA for the CDR3 is TGCAGTGCTAGAGCCCTTAGCGGGATCCACAATGAGCAGTTCTTC.

This clonotype was seen only a few times. V is TRBV7-2 and J is TRBJ2-3, with a weak D call TRBD1 (6 bases). Germline CDR1 and CDR2: SGHTA and FQGNSA. Trimming took 6 bases from V and 1 from J, leaving 14 bases between them. The CDR3 covers 15 residues. The CDR3 nucleotides read TGTGCCAGCAGACCCAGGGGTTTTGGCACAGATACGCAGTATTTT. As protein: CASRPRGFGTDTQYF.

The rearrangement links TRBV6-2 or TRBV6-3 to TRBJ2-3; D ambiguous. V was trimmed by 6 bases and J by 6 bases, leaving 13 bases between them. CDR3 length: 13 residues. The V gene's germline CDR1 is MNHEY and CDR2 SVGEGT. The CDR3 sequence is CASSRQRFDTQYF. The CDR3 nucleotides are TGTGCCAGCAGCCGCCAGCGATTTGATACGCAGTATTTT.

Many counts were recorded for this clonotype. The chain joins TRBV7-2 to TRBJ2-5; 10 nucleotides agree with TRBD2. The J segment lost 5 bases and the V segment lost 5 bases, leaving 2 bases of the junction unmatched. The CDR3 contains 13 residues. The germline V gene encodes CDR1 SGHTA and CDR2 FQGNSA. DNA of the CDR3: TGTGCCAGCAGCCCGGGACTAGCGGAGACCCAGTACTTC. Amino acid sequence: CASSPGLAETQYF.

This chain connects TRBV4-2 to TRBJ2-1; D ambiguous. CDR1 and CDR2 (germline): LGHNA, YNFKEQ. CDR3 length: 13 residues. V lost 0 bases and J 9 bases, leaving 9 bases between the germline ends. The CDR3 DNA follows: TGTGCCAGCAGCCAAGATAGAAGCGTTGAGCAGTTCTTC. Protein: CASSQDRSVEQFF.

This clonotype came up many times. The chain employs TRBV3-1 and TRBJ1-3; a weak D match, TRBD1 (5 bases). V was trimmed by 4 bases and J by 6 bases, leaving 13 bases between them. Germline CDR1 reads LGHDT; CDR2 reads YNNKEL (reference sequence). CDR3 length: 14 residues. CDR3 sequence: CASSPQGLENTIYF. DNA for the CDR3: TGTGCCAGCAGCCCCCAGGGACTAGAAAACACCATATATTTT. Full variable domain (outside the CDR3, taken from reference TRBV3-1 and TRBJ1-3): DTAVSQTPKYLVTQMGNDKSIKCEQNLGHDTMYWYKQDSKKFLKIMFSYNNKELIINETVPNRFSPKSPDKAHLNLHINSLELGDSAVYFCASSPQGLENTIYFGEGSWLTVV.

The table lists this clonotype with many counts. J is TRBJ2-3 and V is TRBV29-1, with D possibly being TRBD2 (6 bases). CDR1 is SQVTM, CDR2 ANQGSEA, per germline. The CDR3 runs to 13 residues. Deletions cut 5 bases from V and 2 bases from J, with 11 bases between. The CDR3 sequence: CSVRRGNTDTQYF. In DNA form, the CDR3 reads TGCAGCGTTCGGAGGGGTAACACAGATACGCAGTATTTT.

The J gene is TRBJ2-1, the V gene TRBV6-2 or TRBV6-3; TRBD2 aligns across 9 bases. CDR1 and CDR2 (germline): MNHEY, SVGEGT. The CDR3 contains 14 residues. Losses at the gene ends were 10 bases for V and 6 bases for J; bases not matched to a gene: 10. The CDR3 loop reads CATRRGGGVNEQFF. CDR3 DNA: TGTGCCACCCGACGGGGCGGGGGGGTCAATGAGCAGTTCTTC.

This clonotype was counted many times. This rearrangement joins TRBV7-9 to TRBJ2-2, with unresolved D. This CDR3 spans 15 amino acids. The germline gives CDR1 SEHNR, CDR2 FQNEAQ (reference sequence). Trimming pared 5 bases from V and 1 base from J, leaving 11 bases between. The CDR3 sequence is CASSVEARNTGELFF. The CDR3 bases are TGTGCCAGCAGCGTAGAGGCCAGGAACACCGGGGAGCTGTTTTTT.

This clonotype appeared many times. The chain has TRBV12-3 or TRBV12-4 and TRBJ1-1, with 11 bases aligning to TRBD1. The CDR3 extends over 16 amino acids. After removal of 8 bases from V and 4 bases from J, the junction contained 12 bases not matched to a gene. This CDR3 is CASCPRTGGVATEAFF. In nucleotides, the CDR3 is TGTGCCAGCTGCCCCCGGACAGGGGGCGTTGCCACTGAAGCTTTCTTT.

In the case of this clonotype: A much larger clone is a single base away; this may be a read error. The chain links TRBV30 to TRBJ1-5; D is perhaps TRBD1 (6 bases). The ends were cut back, 4 bases at V and 1 base at J, with 17 bases in the middle. The germline gives CDR1 GTSNPN, CDR2 SVGIG (reference sequence). This CDR3 contains 16 residues. The CDR3 region has the DNA TGTGCCTGGAAAAGCTTCAAAGGACAGAGCAATCAGCCCCAGCATTTT. Translated: CAWKSFKGQSNQPQHF.

This clonotype was detected ten times or more. The CDR3 region has the DNA TGCGCCAGCAGCTTGGAAGGGACAGGGGGCATAGATACGCAGTATTTT. It is translated as CASSLEGTGGIDTQYF. This rearrangement joins TRBV5-1 to TRBJ2-3; TRBD1 matches 12 bases. The CDR3 length is 16 residues. The junction had 4 bases not matched to a gene; V was cut back by 0 bases and J by 5 bases. Germline loops: CDR1 SGHRS, CDR2 YFSETQ.

Ten or more counts support this clonotype. The rearrangement links TRBV2 to TRBJ2-7, with D possibly being TRBD1 (5 bases). The CDR3 has 12 residues. V was pared by 6 bases and J by 5 bases, with 11 bases between. CDR1 is SNHLY, CDR2 FYNNEI, per germline. The CDR3 bases are TGTGCCAGCAGGACAGCTAAGGACGAGCAGTACTTC. Its protein is CASRTAKDEQYF.

This rearrangement joins TRBV6-2 or TRBV6-3 to TRBJ1-2, with D uncertain. V was cut by 9 bases and J by 4 bases, with 24 bases left in between. Germline CDR1 is MNHEY and CDR2 is SVGEGT. CDR3 size: 16 residues. DNA for the CDR3: TGTGCCAGTCAGCGACGGACTAACCCTGCCCCCTATGGCTACACCTTC. Translated, it gives CASQRRTNPAPYGYTF.

The chain uses TRBV7-2 and TRBJ2-2; 8 bases fit TRBD1. Germline lookup yields CDR1 SGHTA and CDR2 FQGNSA. Trimming took 3 bases from V and 4 from J; bases not matched to a gene: 4. This CDR3 has 15 amino acids. The CDR3 region has the DNA TGTGCCAGCAGCTTTTTTGGGACAGGCACCGGGGAGCTGTTTTTT. Amino acid sequence: CASSFFGTGTGELFF.

This clonotype was recorded many times. V and J are TRBV6-1 and TRBJ1-1; a weak D match, TRBD1 (6 bases). V gave up 6 bases and J gave up 11 bases, with 19 bases separating them. Germline values: CDR1 MNHNS, CDR2 SASEGT. The CDR3 runs 13 residues. CDR3 DNA: TGTGCCAGCAGCCCGGGGCTCAGGGGTAGGGCTTTCTTT. Its translation is CASSPGLRGRAFF.

This clonotype showed up many times. This chain links TRBV18 with TRBJ2-1; TRBD2 aligns across 9 bases. This CDR3 spans 15 amino acids. Germline CDR1 reads KGHSH; CDR2 reads LQKENI. The V segment lost 6 bases and the J segment 4 bases; nucleotides outside the gene matches: 7. Written as DNA, the CDR3 is TGTGCCAGCTCCCTTAGCGGGGGACCATACAATGAGCAGTTCTTC. Its translation is CASSLSGGPYNEQFF.

This clonotype was observed a few times. This chain's CDR3 is CASSHPGTGGVEQFF. The CDR3 region has the DNA TGCGCCAGCAGCCACCCCGGGACAGGGGGCGTTGAGCAGTTCTTC. J is TRBJ2-1 and V is TRBV4-1, with 12 bases matching TRBD1. Germline V gives CDR1 MGHRA, CDR2 YSYEKL. The CDR3 contains 15 residues. The V and J ends lost 3 bases and 9 bases, in that order; junction bases with no gene match: 6.

The rearrangement joins TRBV7-6 to TRBJ2-1; 10 bases are shared with TRBD2. V trimming: 5 bases; J trimming: 9 bases; junction bases outside the gene matches: 13. The CDR3 has 16 residues. Germline V lookup: CDR1 SGHVS, CDR2 FNYEAQ. CDR3 loop: CASSQIGAGGPGEQFF. The DNA of the CDR3 is TGTGCCAGCAGCCAGATCGGAGCGGGAGGGCCGGGTGAGCAGTTCTTC.

This clonotype has ten or more counts. The J gene is TRBJ2-3, the V gene TRBV7-2; tentatively, D is TRBD1 (5 bases). The V and J ends lost 2 bases and 11 bases respectively, with 11 bases between them. The CDR3 spans 12 residues. CDR1 SGHTA and CDR2 FQGNSA come from the germline V gene. The CDR3 nucleotides are TGTGCCAGCAGCTTACCCAGACAGCGGCAGTATTTT. Translated: CASSLPRQRQYF.